A single sample is the source of the 31 T cell receptor beta chains below, sequenced in a study of long-term antiretroviral therapy in people with HIV. Researchers ran immunoSEQ v3.0 at survey level. Sequenced by immunoSEQ multiplex PCR; TCRdb stores in-frame clones only, minus some. The sample carries roughly 25,000 clones, approximately 81% recorded once. Sequencing was performed on unsorted PBMCs, taken 2.3 years after starting antiretroviral therapy. These TCRs come from a man in his forties with HIV.

The chain couples TRBV11-2 to TRBJ2-2, with D hard to call. Trimming took 5 bases from V and 6 from J, leaving 4 bases between them. The CDR3 totals 11 residues. Per the germline V gene, CDR1 is SGHAT and CDR2 is FQNNGV. The CDR3 loop reads CASSPPGELFF. Here the CDR3 DNA reads TGTGCCAGCAGCCCCCCCGGGGAGCTGTTTTTT. The variable domain in full, completed from reference TRBV11-2 and TRBJ2-2, reads EAGVAQSPRYKIIEKRQSVAFWCNPISGHATLYWYQQILGQGPKLLIQFQNNGVVDDSQLPKDRFSAERLKGVDSTLKIQPAKLEDSAVYLCASSPPGELFFGEGSRLTVL.

The chain joins TRBV5-1 to TRBJ2-7; 9 bases line up with TRBD1. Looked up from germline, CDR1 is SGHRS and CDR2 is YFSETQ. V was pared by 4 bases and J by 5 bases, with 10 bases of the junction left unmatched. The length of the CDR3 is 15 residues. The CDR3 DNA reads as TGCGCCAGCAGCCCAAACAGGGGGCAACGGAACGAGCAGTACTTC. Translation: CASSPNRGQRNEQYF.

The chain uses TRBV18 and TRBJ1-1; D perhaps matches TRBD1 (6 bases). V was trimmed by 10 bases and J by 1 base, leaving 13 bases between them. Germline V lookup: CDR1 KGHSH, CDR2 LQKENI. The CDR3 is made up of 13 amino acids. The chain's CDR3 is CATYEGQNTEAFF. The CDR3 DNA is TGTGCCACCTATGAGGGACAGAACACTGAAGCTTTCTTT.

This clone has a single count. This rearrangement joins TRBV29-1 to TRBJ1-6, with D possibly being TRBD1 (6 bases). V was shortened by 6 bases and J by 5 bases, with 14 bases between the two germline ends. Germline-derived CDR1 and CDR2 are SQVTM and ANQGSEA. The CDR3 is 14 residues long. DNA of the CDR3: TGCAGCGTCAGAACAGGGATCGATAATTCACCCCTCCACTTT. Protein: CSVRTGIDNSPLHF.

The CDR3 loop reads CASSQVHGTSGLYEQYF. The DNA of the CDR3 is TGCGCCAGCAGCCAAGTCCACGGGACTAGCGGGCTATACGAGCAGTACTTC. J is TRBJ2-7 and V is TRBV4-1; 12 bases fit TRBD2. CDR1 is MGHRA, CDR2 YSYEKL, per germline. V lost 1 base, J lost 4 bases, and 8 bases stayed unmatched. The CDR3 spans 17 residues.

This chain links TRBV5-6 with TRBJ1-1, with D unresolved. The CDR3 covers 16 residues. The V and J ends lost 4 bases and 1 base respectively, with 17 bases between them. Germline CDR1 reads SGHDT; CDR2 reads YYEEEE. This CDR3 is CASSPGWPSRNTEAFF. In nucleotides, the CDR3 is TGTGCCAGCAGCCCCGGTTGGCCCTCGAGGAACACTGAAGCTTTCTTT.

This chain links TRBV6-5 with TRBJ2-7; 9 nucleotides align to TRBD2. Trimming removed 6 bases from V and 0 bases from J; junction bases left unmatched: 6. CDR3 length: 15 amino acids. From germline, CDR1 is MNHEY and CDR2 SVGAGI. CDR3 nucleotide sequence: TGTGCCAGCAGAGGTCTAGCGGGGAACTCCTACGAGCAGTACTTC. It encodes CASRGLAGNSYEQYF.

The chain combines TRBV11-2 with TRBJ1-1, with D maybe TRBD1 (6 bases). Looked up from germline, CDR1 is SGHAT and CDR2 is FQNNGV. The V end was cut by 5 bases, the J end by 4 bases, with 14 bases between. CDR3 length: 14 amino acids. The CDR3 bases are TGTGCCAGCAGCCAGATAACAGGGAGCACTGAAGCTTTCTTT. Translating it yields CASSQITGSTEAFF.

The chain uses TRBV30 and TRBJ1-1, with 12 bases matching TRBD1. V was clipped by 5 bases and J by 3 bases; unmatched bases: 10. Germline CDR1 is GTSNPN and CDR2 is SVGIG (reference sequence). This CDR3 is 16 amino acids long. The CDR3 loop is CAWGYGTGGKYTEAFF. In DNA, the CDR3 is TGTGCCTGGGGTTACGGGACAGGGGGCAAGTACACTGAAGCTTTCTTT.

The rearrangement links TRBV7-8 to TRBJ2-5, with 7 bases fitting TRBD2. Germline V gives CDR1 SGHVS, CDR2 FQNEAQ. The CDR3 runs 16 residues. V was clipped by 5 bases and J by 5 bases; unmatched bases: 14. Here the CDR3 DNA reads TGTGCCAGCAGCCCCCCCGTGGGAGGGGCCCTGGAGACCCAGTACTTC. Translated: CASSPPVGGALETQYF.

This rearrangement joins TRBV19 to TRBJ2-1; 7 bases are shared with TRBD1. V lost 5 bases to trimming and J lost 4 bases; unmatched junction nucleotides: 8. CDR1 is LNHDA and CDR2 is SQIVND in the germline V gene (reference sequence). CDR3 length: 15 amino acids. DNA of the CDR3: TGTGCCAGTAGTTTGGACAGGCGACGTTACAATGAGCAGTTCTTC. Amino acids: CASSLDRRRYNEQFF.

The chain carries TRBV28 and TRBJ2-7; TRBD1 matches 8 bases. The CDR3 consists of 14 residues. V lost 3 bases to trimming and J lost 0 bases; unmatched junction nucleotides: 1. Germline loops: CDR1 MDHEN, CDR2 SYDVKM. The CDR3 region is CASSLTGVSYEQYF. The CDR3 DNA is TGTGCCAGCAGTTTGACAGGGGTCTCCTACGAGCAGTACTTC.

The J gene is TRBJ2-2, the V gene TRBV7-3; 13 bases line up with TRBD2. The CDR3 is 18 amino acids. V was clipped by 5 bases and J by 7 bases; unmatched bases: 13. The germline gives CDR1 SGHTA, CDR2 FQGTGA. CDR3 in DNA: TGTGCCAGCAGCCCTAGGGGACTAGCGGGACCTACTAACGGGGAGCTGTTTTTT. Amino acid sequence: CASSPRGLAGPTNGELFF.

The chain uses TRBV6-1 and TRBJ2-3, with D unclear. Per germline, CDR1 MNHNS and CDR2 SASEGT. Trimming stripped 10 bases from V and 3 bases from J, with 11 bases between. The CDR3 has 12 residues. CDR3 loop: CATTVRTDTQYF. CDR3 in DNA: TGTGCCACCACAGTAAGGACAGATACGCAGTATTTT.

The chain is built from TRBV7-9 and TRBJ1-2, with D possibly matching TRBD1 (6 bases). CDR3 size: 16 residues. The germline CDR1 and CDR2 sequences are SEHNR and FQNEAQ (reference sequence). Trimming pared 7 bases from V and 1 base from J, leaving 19 bases between. The CDR3 here is CASTQTTDSYNYGYTF. The CDR3 DNA reads as TGTGCCAGCACCCAAACAACGGACAGTTATAACTATGGCTACACCTTC.

This chain joins TRBV2 and TRBJ1-2; 7 nucleotides line up with TRBD1. Unmatched junction bases numbered 11, after V lost 3 bases and J lost 7 bases. The germline CDR1 and CDR2 sequences are SNHLY and FYNNEI. CDR3 length equals 15 residues. The CDR3 DNA reads as TGTGCCAGCAGTGAGACCCGGACAGGCCCTCGTGGCTACACCTTC. It is translated as CASSETRTGPRGYTF.

This chain connects TRBV27 to TRBJ2-2; 11 bases map to TRBD1. This CDR3 comprises 17 residues. The V and J ends lost 4 bases and 4 bases, in that order; junction bases with no gene match: 8. Germline CDR1 is MNHEY and CDR2 is SMNVEV (reference sequence). CDR3 protein: CASSSRTGGLGTGELFF. CDR3 in DNA: TGTGCCAGCAGTTCCAGGACAGGGGGCCTGGGCACCGGGGAGCTGTTTTTT.

This clone has only one observation. The chain has TRBV7-2 and TRBJ2-7; 8 bases are a match to TRBD2. V shed 2 bases and J 5 bases; nucleotides not matched to a gene: 8. Looked up from germline, CDR1 is SGHTA and CDR2 is FQGNSA. The CDR3 has 15 amino acids. CDR3 loop: CASSLPAGVVNEQYF. CDR3 in DNA: TGTGCCAGCAGCTTACCAGCGGGAGTTGTCAACGAGCAGTACTTC.

The rearrangement joins TRBV29-1 to TRBJ1-5; D is undetermined. This CDR3 has 14 amino acids. V lost 8 bases, J lost 0 bases, and 14 bases lay in between. Germline V gene data show CDR1 as SQVTM and CDR2 as ANQGSEA. Here the CDR3 DNA reads TGCAGCCTGAAAGCCGGGAATAGCAATCAGCCCCAGCATTTT. Its protein is CSLKAGNSNQPQHF. The entire variable domain, with the rest obtained from reference TRBV29-1 and TRBJ1-5, is as follows: SAVISQKPSRDICQRGTSLTIQCQVDSQVTMMFWYRQQPGQSLTLIATANQGSEATYESGFVIDKFPISRPNLTFSTLTVSNMSPEDSSIYLCSLKAGNSNQPQHFGDGTRLSIL.

V gene TRBV7-9 combines with J gene TRBJ1-2; TRBD1 matches at 8 bases. The CDR3 is 16 residues long. J gave up 8 bases and V 7 bases, and 18 bases lay outside the gene matches. Germline V CDR1 and CDR2: SEHNR, FQNEAQ (reference sequence). DNA of the CDR3: TGTGCCAGCACCAGCTCTCCGGGACAGGCCGTTTTGGGCTACACCTTC. Protein sequence: CASTSSPGQAVLGYTF.

The chain carries TRBV11-3 and TRBJ2-3; 11 positions match TRBD2. The CDR3 spans 16 residues. Germline loops: CDR1 SGHNT, CDR2 YENEEA. V shed 2 bases, J shed 1 base, and the junction held 2 bases outside the gene matches. The CDR3 bases are TGTGCCAGCAGCTTACCGGGACTAGCGGGCACAGATACGCAGTATTTT. This translates into CASSLPGLAGTDTQYF. Full variable domain (missing parts from reference TRBV11-3 and TRBJ2-3): EAGVVQSPRYKIIEKKQPVAFWCNPISGHNTLYWYLQNLGQGPELLIRYENEEAVDDSQLPKDRFSAERLKGVDSTLKIQPAELGDSAVYLCASSLPGLAGTDTQYFGPGTRLTVL.

This chain joins TRBV2 and TRBJ2-1; D is possibly TRBD2 (6 bases). V lost 6 bases and J lost 0, with 12 bases in between. CDR1 is SNHLY, CDR2 FYNNEI, per germline. CDR3 length: 15 amino acids. The CDR3 region has the DNA TGTGCCAGCAGCAAGGACTACAACTCCTACAATGAGCAGTTCTTC. Its translation is CASSKDYNSYNEQFF.

This rearrangement joins TRBV23-1 to TRBJ2-7; D is unresolved. TRBV23-1 is reported as an ORF; its role is uncertain. The CDR3 is 10 residues long. Trimming cost V 3 bases and J 7 bases, with 4 bases left between them. The DNA of the CDR3 is TGCGCCAGCAGTCATCGGGAGCAGTACTTC. It encodes CASSHREQYF.

The rearrangement joins TRBV11-3 to TRBJ2-5; 8 positions match TRBD2. The J segment lost 3 bases and the V segment lost 0 bases, leaving 3 bases of the junction unmatched. The CDR3 loop spans 15 amino acids. CDR1 and CDR2 (germline): SGHNT, YENEEA. The CDR3 nucleotides are TGTGCCAGCAGCTTAGACGGGAGGGAGGAAGAGACCCAGTACTTC. This gives the protein CASSLDGREEETQYF.

The rearrangement uses TRBV6-6 and TRBJ2-3; 7 bases align to TRBD2. The V and J ends lost 5 bases and 3 bases, in that order; junction bases with no gene match: 11. This CDR3 has 16 residues. Germline loops: CDR1 MNHNY, CDR2 SVGAGI (reference sequence). CDR3 in amino acids: CASSTISGVITDTQYF. The DNA of the CDR3 is TGTGCCAGCAGTACTATAAGCGGGGTGATAACAGATACGCAGTATTTT.

This sequence joins TRBV7-8 and TRBJ2-3; no clear D gene. The CDR3 contains 13 residues. Trimming removed 5 bases from V and 3 bases from J, with 9 bases in between. Germline CDR1 reads SGHVS; CDR2 reads FQNEAQ. The CDR3 bases are TGTGCCAGCAGCCCCGGTGGTACAGATACGCAGTATTTT. It encodes CASSPGGTDTQYF.

This clone was observed once. CDR3 amino acids: CASHGAAYEQYF. CDR3 bases: TGTGCCAGCCACGGGGCCGCCTACGAGCAGTACTTC. V usage is TRBV2 and J usage is TRBJ2-7; the D gene could be TRBD1 or TRBD2 (5 bases each). The length of the CDR3 is 12 residues. Germline CDR1 and CDR2: SNHLY and FYNNEI. The V gene lost 8 bases and the J gene lost 2 bases, with 10 bases spanning the gap. The full variable domain, in which reference TRBV2 and TRBJ2-7 provide the parts outside the CDR3, is EPEVTQTPSHQVTQMGQEVILRCVPISNHLYFYWYRQILGQKVEFLVSFYNNEISEKSEIFDDQFSVERPDGSNFTLKIRSTKLEDSAMYFCASHGAAYEQYFGPGTRLTVT.

The chain has TRBV5-4 and TRBJ2-1, with TRBD2 matching 7 bases. This CDR3 has 16 residues. The trim removed 0 bases at V and 4 bases at J, leaving 7 bases unmatched. CDR1 and CDR2 from the germline V gene are SGHNT and YYREEE (reference sequence). DNA of the CDR3: TGTGCCAGCAGCTTGGGGCTAGCGGAGAGATACAATGAGCAGTTCTTC. It codes for CASSLGLAERYNEQFF.

This chain uses TRBV9 with TRBJ2-3; 7 nucleotides agree with TRBD1. The V and J ends lost 3 bases and 0 bases, in that order; junction bases with no gene match: 4. Germline-derived CDR1 and CDR2 are SGDLS and YYNGEE. The CDR3 spans 15 residues. CDR3 sequence: CASSAGQLSTDTQYF. The CDR3 region has the DNA TGTGCCAGCAGCGCGGGACAGCTTAGCACAGATACGCAGTATTTT.

This clone came up a few times. The chain recombines TRBV27 with TRBJ1-2; a possible D gene is TRBD1 (6 bases). Trimming stripped 3 bases from V and 4 bases from J, with 9 bases between. The CDR3 is 13 residues long. Germline V gene lookup returns CDR1 MNHEY and CDR2 SMNVEV (reference sequence). The CDR3 loop is CASSLTGPYGYTF. CDR3 in DNA: TGTGCCAGCAGTTTGACAGGTCCCTATGGCTACACCTTC.

J is TRBJ2-7 and V is TRBV20-1, with no clear D. The CDR3 is 11 amino acids. Trimming stripped 6 bases from V and 3 bases from J, with 9 bases between. The germline V gene has CDR1 DFQATT and CDR2 SNEGSKA (reference sequence). CDR3 sequence reads: CSAGGDYEQYF. The CDR3 DNA is TGCAGTGCCGGTGGAGACTACGAGCAGTACTTC.